These T cell receptor beta chains were read from a single sample in a study of shared clonotypes between healthy human individuals. Only in-frame clones appear in the TCRdb table, and some are missing; sequencing was by immunoSEQ multiplex PCR. The sample lists about 480,000 clones; roughly 85% were seen once. The sequenced material came from PBMCs. The receptors shown here come from a woman aged 40 to 50 in good health. Some clones in this sample may be carry-over from other donors' samples. CDR3s include the opening cysteine and the closing phenylalanine or tryptophan. Fields, in order: D gene, clone size, V gene, J gene, CDR3 DNA, CDR3 protein. D genes are given only for firm matches. Clone size is shown for a subset of rows, as once, few, many or a class of expanded clone.

TRBD1	NA	TRBV4-3	TRBJ1-2	TGCGCCAGCAGCCAAGTTCAGGGGGCAAGAGGCTACACCTTC	CASSQVQGARGYTF
NA	NA	TRBV14	TRBJ1-2	TGTGCCAGGCAGGGTAATGACTATGGCTACACCTTC	CARQGNDYGYTF
TRBD2	NA	TRBV19	TRBJ2-5	TGTGCCAGTAAAGGGAGCGGGGCAGGGCTGGCCCAGTACTTC	CASKGSGAGLAQYF
NA	NA	TRBV7-2	TRBJ1-5	TGTGCCAGCAGCTACTCGGACAGTTATAGCAATCAGCCCCAGCATTTT	CASSYSDSYSNQPQHF
TRBD1	NA	TRBV29-1	TRBJ2-5	TGCAGCGTTGAAGGAGGGACAGGGAGGCCCCAAGAGACCCAGTACTTC	CSVEGGTGRPQETQYF
NA	few	TRBV7-9	TRBJ1-1	TGTGCCAGCAGCCTACAGGGCCCGAACACTGAAGCTTTCTTT	CASSLQGPNTEAFF
NA	NA	TRBV11-3	TRBJ2-2	TGTGCCAGCAGCTTAGGACAGTACACCGGGGAGCTGTTTTTT	CASSLGQYTGELFF
NA	NA	TRBV4-2	TRBJ1-4	TGTGCCAGCAGTCCCGGGCAGGGGAGAGAAAAACTGTTTTTT	CASSPGQGREKLFF
NA	NA	TRBV19	TRBJ2-7	TGTGCCAGTAGTATAGGCCGGGACGGAGGCTACGAGCAGTACTTC	CASSIGRDGGYEQYF
TRBD2	NA	TRBV27	TRBJ2-1	TGTGCCAGCAGTTTAGGGCTAGCGGTGTACAATGAGCAGTTCTTC	CASSLGLAVYNEQFF
NA	NA	TRBV4-1	TRBJ2-1	TGCGCCAGCAGCCAAGGGTCCCAGAGTGAGCAGTTCTTC	CASSQGSQSEQFF
TRBD2	NA	TRBV5-1	TRBJ2-5	TGCGCCAGCAGCTTAGCAGCGGGAGGTGGGGAGACCCAGTACTTC	CASSLAAGGGETQYF
TRBD1	NA	TRBV5-6	TRBJ2-1	TGTGCCAGCAGCTGGACAGGGTCCAATGAGCAGTTCTTC	CASSWTGSNEQFF
TRBD2	NA	TRBV29-1	TRBJ2-7	TGCAGCGCCGCCGTCGGGGGGGCATACGAGCAGTACTTC	CSAAVGGAYEQYF
TRBD1	many	TRBV7-8	TRBJ2-3	TGTGCCAGCAGCTTATCCAGGGGGGATACGCAGTATTTT	CASSLSRGDTQYF
NA	NA	TRBV5-1	TRBJ1-1	TGCGCCAGCAGCTCAAGGGATAACATGAACACTGAAGCTTTCTTT	CASSSRDNMNTEAFF
NA	NA	TRBV5-1	TRBJ2-7	TGCGCCAGCGGACCGGAAGGAGGGTTCTACGAGCAGTACTTC	CASGPEGGFYEQYF
TRBD1	NA	TRBV6-1	TRBJ1-5	TGTGCCAGCAGTGAGACTGACAGGGGGCTAGGGCCCCAGCATTTT	CASSETDRGLGPQHF
TRBD1	NA	TRBV2	TRBJ1-1	TGTGCCAGCGCCGACAGGGGCAACACTGAAGCTTTCTTT	CASADRGNTEAFF
TRBD2	NA	TRBV6-6	TRBJ2-1	TGTGCCAGCAGGGGCGGGAGAACCTACAATGAGCAGTTCTTC	CASRGGRTYNEQFF
TRBD2	NA	TRBV7-2	TRBJ2-2	TGTGCCAGCAGCCCCCAGACTAGCGGAGTGGGGAGAACCGGGGAGCTGTTTTTT	CASSPQTSGVGRTGELFF
TRBD1	once	TRBV7-9	TRBJ2-2	TGTGCCAGCAGCTTTACTGGGACAGGGGCCGGGGAGCTGTTTTTT	CASSFTGTGAGELFF
NA	NA	TRBV5-1	TRBJ2-5	TGCGCCAGCAGCTTGGCCATGAATCAAGAGACCCAGTACTTC	CASSLAMNQETQYF
NA	NA	TRBV14	TRBJ2-5	TGTGCCAGCAGCCGCCGGACATCTATCAAGGAGACCCAGTACTTC	CASSRRTSIKETQYF
NA	NA	TRBV2	TRBJ1-1	TGTGCCAGCAGTGAGTCAGCCACTGAAGCTTTCTTT	CASSESATEAFF
TRBD2	NA	TRBV6-5	TRBJ2-2	TGTGCCAGCGGACTAGCGGGAGGCACCGGGGAGCTGTTTTTT	CASGLAGGTGELFF
TRBD1	NA	TRBV2	TRBJ1-2	TGTGCCAGCAGGGGACAGGGGGCGAGCTATGGCTACACCTTC	CASRGQGASYGYTF
NA	few	TRBV7-9	TRBJ2-5	TGTGCCAGCAGCTTTAGGGGAGAGACCCAGTACTTC	CASSFRGETQYF
NA	NA	TRBV18	TRBJ2-7	TGTGCCAGCTCACCACACGCAGGGATGTCTATTATGTACTTC	CASSPHAGMSIMYF
NA	NA	TRBV19	TRBJ2-3	TGTGCCAGTAGTATTGGACTCACAGATACGCAGTATTTT	CASSIGLTDTQYF
NA	NA	TRBV19	TRBJ1-5	TGTGCCAGTAGTTTCACGGCCGGGTCGAATCAGCCCCAGCATTTT	CASSFTAGSNQPQHF
NA	NA	TRBV27	TRBJ1-1	TGTGCCAGCAGTAAAACCCCCTGGGAGAGGGCATGGGACACTGAAGCTTTCTTT	CASSKTPWERAWDTEAFF
TRBD1	NA	TRBV2	TRBJ2-7	TGTGCCAGCAGAGACAGGGGCAGGGACTACGAGCAGTACTTC	CASRDRGRDYEQYF
NA	NA	TRBV15	TRBJ2-7	TGTGCCACCAGCAGTGGAGGGGACTCCTACGAGCAGTACTTC	CATSSGGDSYEQYF
TRBD1	NA	TRBV28	TRBJ1-4	TGTGCCAGCAGTCCCCCCCCCACAGGGGTAGGACCAACTAATGAAAAACTGTTTTTT	CASSPPPTGVGPTNEKLFF
NA	NA	TRBV4-1	TRBJ1-2	TGCGCCAGCAGCCCCAGGCTGACGGCCAACTATGGCTACACCTTC	CASSPRLTANYGYTF
TRBD2	once	TRBV6-5	TRBJ2-1	TGTGCCAGCAGTTACTCGGGTAGCGGGCGCTACAATGAGCAGTTCTTC	CASSYSGSGRYNEQFF
TRBD2	NA	TRBV7-9	TRBJ2-2	TGTGCCAGCAACCCGGGACTAGCGGAGTCCGGGGAGCTGTTTTTT	CASNPGLAESGELFF
TRBD2	NA	TRBV19	TRBJ2-3	TGTGCCAGTAGTAACCCGGGACTAGCAGATACGCAGTATTTT	CASSNPGLADTQYF
NA	NA	TRBV2	TRBJ2-1	TGTGCCAGCAGGGGGACTCAGGTCGTCTACAATGAGCAGTTCTTC	CASRGTQVVYNEQFF
NA	NA	TRBV7-2	TRBJ2-1	TGTGCCAGCAGCAGAGATGGTTACAATGAGCAGTTCTTC	CASSRDGYNEQFF
TRBD1	few	TRBV7-3	TRBJ2-1	TGTGCCAGCAGTCAACAGGGGGGCAATGAGCAGTTCTTC	CASSQQGGNEQFF
NA	NA	TRBV6-5	TRBJ1-2	TGTGCCAGCAGTTACTCGAGGACAACCTATGGCTACACCTTC	CASSYSRTTYGYTF
NA	NA	TRBV7-9	TRBJ1-1	TGTGCCAGCAGCGCCTGGGGGCAGTTGAACACTGAAGCTTTCTTT	CASSAWGQLNTEAFF
TRBD2	NA	TRBV7-8	TRBJ2-3	TGTGCCAGCAGCCCCCGGGTAGCGGGTAACACAGATACGCAGTATTTT	CASSPRVAGNTDTQYF
NA	NA	TRBV2	TRBJ2-3	TGTGCCAGCATTGAGGGACCCACCCGACCAGATACGCAGTATTTT	CASIEGPTRPDTQYF